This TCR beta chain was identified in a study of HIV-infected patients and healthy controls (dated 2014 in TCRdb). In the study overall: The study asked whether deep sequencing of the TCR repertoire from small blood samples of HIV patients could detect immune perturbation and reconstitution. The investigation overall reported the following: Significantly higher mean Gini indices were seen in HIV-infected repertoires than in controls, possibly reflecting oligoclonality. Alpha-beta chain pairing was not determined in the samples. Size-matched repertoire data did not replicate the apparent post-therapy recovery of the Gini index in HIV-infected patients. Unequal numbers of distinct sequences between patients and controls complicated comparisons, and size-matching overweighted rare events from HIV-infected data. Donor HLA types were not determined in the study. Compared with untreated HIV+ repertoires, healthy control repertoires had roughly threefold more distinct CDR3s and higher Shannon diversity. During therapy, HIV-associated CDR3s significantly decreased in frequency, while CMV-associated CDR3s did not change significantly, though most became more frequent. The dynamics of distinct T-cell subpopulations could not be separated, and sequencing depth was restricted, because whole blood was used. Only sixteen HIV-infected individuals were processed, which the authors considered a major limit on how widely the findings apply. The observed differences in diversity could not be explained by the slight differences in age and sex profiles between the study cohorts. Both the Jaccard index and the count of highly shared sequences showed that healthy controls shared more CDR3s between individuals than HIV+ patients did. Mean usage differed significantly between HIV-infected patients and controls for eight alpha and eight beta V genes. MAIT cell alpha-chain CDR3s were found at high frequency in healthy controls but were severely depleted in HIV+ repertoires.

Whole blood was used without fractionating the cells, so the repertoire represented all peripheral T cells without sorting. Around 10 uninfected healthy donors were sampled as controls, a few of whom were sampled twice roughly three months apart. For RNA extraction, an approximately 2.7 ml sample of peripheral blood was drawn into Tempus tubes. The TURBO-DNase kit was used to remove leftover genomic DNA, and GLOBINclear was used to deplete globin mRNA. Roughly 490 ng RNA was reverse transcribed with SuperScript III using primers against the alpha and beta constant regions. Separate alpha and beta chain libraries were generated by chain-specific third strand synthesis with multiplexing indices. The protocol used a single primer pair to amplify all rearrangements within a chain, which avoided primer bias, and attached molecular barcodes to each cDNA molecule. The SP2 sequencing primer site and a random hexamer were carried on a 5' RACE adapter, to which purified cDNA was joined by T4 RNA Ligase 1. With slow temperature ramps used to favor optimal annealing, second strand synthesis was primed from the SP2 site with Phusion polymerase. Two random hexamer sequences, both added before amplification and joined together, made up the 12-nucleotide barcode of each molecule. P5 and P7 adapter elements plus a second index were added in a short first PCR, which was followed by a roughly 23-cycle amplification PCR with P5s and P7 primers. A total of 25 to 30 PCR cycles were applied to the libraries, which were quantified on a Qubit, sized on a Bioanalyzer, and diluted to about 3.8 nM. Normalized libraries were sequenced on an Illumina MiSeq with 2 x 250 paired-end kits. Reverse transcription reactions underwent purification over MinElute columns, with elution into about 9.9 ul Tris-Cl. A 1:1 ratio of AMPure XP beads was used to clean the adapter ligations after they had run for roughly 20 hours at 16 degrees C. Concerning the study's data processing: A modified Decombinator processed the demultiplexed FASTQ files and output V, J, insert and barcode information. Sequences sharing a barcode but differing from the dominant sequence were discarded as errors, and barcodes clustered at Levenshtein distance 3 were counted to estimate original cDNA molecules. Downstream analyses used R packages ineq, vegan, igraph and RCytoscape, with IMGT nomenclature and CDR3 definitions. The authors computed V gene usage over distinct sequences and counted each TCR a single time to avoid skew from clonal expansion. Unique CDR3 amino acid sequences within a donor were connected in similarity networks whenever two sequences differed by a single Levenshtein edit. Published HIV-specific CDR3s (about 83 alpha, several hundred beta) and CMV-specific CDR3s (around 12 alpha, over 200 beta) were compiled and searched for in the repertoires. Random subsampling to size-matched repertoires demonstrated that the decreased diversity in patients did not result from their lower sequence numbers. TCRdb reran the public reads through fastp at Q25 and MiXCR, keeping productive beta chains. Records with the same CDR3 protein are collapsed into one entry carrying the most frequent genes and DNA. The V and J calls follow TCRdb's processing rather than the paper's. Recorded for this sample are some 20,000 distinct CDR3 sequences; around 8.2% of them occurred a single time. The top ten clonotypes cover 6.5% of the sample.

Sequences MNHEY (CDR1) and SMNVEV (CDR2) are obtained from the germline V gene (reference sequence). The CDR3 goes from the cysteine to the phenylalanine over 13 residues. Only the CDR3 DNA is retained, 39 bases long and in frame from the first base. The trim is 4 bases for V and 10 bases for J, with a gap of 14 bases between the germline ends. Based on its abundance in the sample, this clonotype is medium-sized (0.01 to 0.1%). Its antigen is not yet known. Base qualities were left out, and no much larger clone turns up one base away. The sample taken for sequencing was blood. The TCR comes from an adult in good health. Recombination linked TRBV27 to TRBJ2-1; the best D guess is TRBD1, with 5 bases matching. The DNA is TGTGCCAGCAGTTCCCAGGGTCCCGGGGAGCAGTTCTTC. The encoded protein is CASSSQGPGEQFF.